This T cell receptor beta chain came from a study of beta chain features in type 1 diabetes. Since all of the isolated RNA was reverse transcribed, expressed TCRB transcripts were what got sequenced. The data were produced by immunoSEQ multiplex PCR, yet TCRdb's version contains in-frame clones alone and is incomplete. The sample has 300,000 or so clones, approximately 9.9% seen once; the top ten hold more than 0.8%. This clone has only a few counts. Its matching antigen is unknown. Between the trimmed V and J ends, which lost 8 bases and 5 bases, there was a span of 14 bases. Germline-derived CDR1 and CDR2 are MNHEY and SVGAGI. The CDR3 spans 13 residues. Study-level results: Type 1 diabetes patients showed a moderate but significant shortening of TCRB CDR3s in all four CD4+ subsets. A cDNA-based sequencing approach could over-represent cells with high TCR expression.

The sample comprised central memory CD4+ T cells from blood. This chain connects TRBV6-5 to TRBJ2-3; possibly TRBD2 for D (5 bases). This receptor was identified in a man aged 25-45 years with type 1 diabetes. The CDR3: CASGPSLRDTQYF. The CDR3 bases are TGTGCCAGCGGACCTAGCTTGAGAGATACGCAGTATTTT.